A selection of T cell receptor beta chains follows, all from one sample in a study of Ad26.COV2.S vaccination and SARS-CoV-2 variants. Profiled with immunoSEQ multiplex PCR; TCRdb holds only in-frame clones, not every one. The sample lists about 350,000 clones, 92% occurring once. The source was peripheral blood, collected after recovery from COVID-19. These receptors were taken from a human donor who had recovered from COVID-19. Each CDR3 is given with its conserved first and last residue. D genes are given only for firm matches. Clone size, where shown, is once, few, many, or a class for clones that have expanded.

size,V,D,J,CDR3,DNA
-,TRBV11-2,-,TRBJ2-4,CASSLDRGANIQYF,TGTGCCAGCAGCTTAGATAGGGGCGCGAACATTCAGTACTTC
-,TRBV5-1,-,TRBJ1-1,CASSLLGRGPGEAFF,TGCGCCAGCAGCTTGCTGGGTCGGGGCCCGGGTGAAGCTTTCTTT
-,TRBV5-8,-,TRBJ2-5,CASSGGALGLQETQYF,TGTGCCAGCAGCGGGGGGGCATTGGGGTTACAAGAGACCCAGTACTTC
-,TRBV5-4,TRBD2,TRBJ2-3,CASSSGLVSTDTQYF,TGTGCCAGCAGCTCTGGACTAGTCAGCACAGATACGCAGTATTTT
-,TRBV14,-,TRBJ2-2,CASSPVGGSNTGELFF,TGTGCCAGCAGCCCCGTGGGGGGATCGAACACCGGGGAGCTGTTTTTT
-,TRBV5-8,-,TRBJ2-4,CASSFEKNIQYF,TGTGCCAGCAGCTTTGAGAAAAACATTCAGTACTTC
once,TRBV6-4,-,TRBJ1-2,CASSDRADTNYGYTF,TGTGCCAGCAGTGACAGGGCAGACACTAACTATGGCTACACCTTC
-,TRBV9,-,TRBJ1-2,CASSAHGTEDGYTF,TGTGCCAGCAGCGCCCATGGGACCGAAGATGGCTACACCTTC
-,TRBV6-6,-,TRBJ2-7,CASSYVAERGEQYF,TGTGCCAGCAGTTACGTGGCGGAAAGAGGCGAGCAGTACTTC
-,TRBV13,-,TRBJ2-3,CASSLVDTQYF,TGTGCCAGCAGCTTGGTAGATACGCAGTATTTT
-,TRBV27,TRBD1,TRBJ2-7,CASSWTGQYEQYF,TGTGCCAGCAGTTGGACAGGGCAATACGAGCAGTACTTC
few,TRBV5-5,-,TRBJ1-4,CASSLGSGAGEKLFF,TGTGCCAGCAGCTTAGGTTCAGGGGCGGGCGAAAAACTGTTTTTT
-,TRBV9,-,TRBJ1-1,CASSPGPGEAFF,TGTGCCAGCAGCCCCGGGCCGGGTGAAGCTTTCTTT
-,TRBV7-9,-,TRBJ1-2,CASSSDKGQNYGYTF,TGTGCCAGCAGCTCGGATAAAGGACAGAACTATGGCTACACCTTC
-,TRBV29-1,-,TRBJ1-3,CSARGSRNTIYF,TGCAGCGCCCGAGGCTCCCGAAACACCATATATTTT
-,TRBV2,-,TRBJ1-2,CASSEFYGYTF,TGTGCCAGCAGTGAGTTTTATGGCTACACCTTC
-,TRBV7-2,-,TRBJ1-5,CASSLGPDRYQPQHF,TGTGCCAGCAGCCTAGGACCAGACAGGTATCAGCCCCAGCATTTT
-,TRBV6-4,-,TRBJ2-2,CASSDSPGPNTGELFF,TGTGCCAGCAGTGACTCTCCGGGACCGAACACCGGGGAGCTGTTTTTT
-,TRBV7-3,-,TRBJ2-1,CASSSSGNAPSRNEQFF,TGTGCCAGCAGCTCTTCTGGGAACGCCCCCTCCAGAAATGAGCAGTTCTTC